Shown below are 10 T cell receptor beta chains from a single sample sequenced in a study of beta chain features in type 1 diabetes. The sequenced template was cDNA made from the entire isolated RNA. Profiled with immunoSEQ multiplex PCR; TCRdb holds only in-frame clones, not every one. The sample consists of more than 550,000 clones, about 14% of them appearing once. Antigens of these TCRs are unknown. Study outcomes and limitations: All four CD4+ subsets of Type 1 diabetes patients contained TCRB CDR3s that were moderately but significantly shorter.

Input material: naive CD4+ T cells from blood. All receptors derive from a man aged 18 to 29 with type 1 diabetes.

The chain joins TRBV15 to TRBJ1-1; no definite D call. V lost 1 base and J 1 base, leaving 10 bases between the germline ends. CDR1 is LNHNV, CDR2 YYDKDF, per germline (reference sequence). The CDR3 runs 15 residues. CDR3 in amino acids: CATSRGGRANTEAFF. The CDR3 DNA is TGTGCCACCAGCAGAGGTGGACGGGCGAACACTGAAGCTTTCTTT.

This clone was counted a few times. The chain uses TRBV30 and TRBJ1-1; D may be TRBD1 (5 bases). The germline V and J ends were trimmed by 0 bases and 3 bases, with 11 bases remaining between them. This CDR3 comprises 14 residues. From germline, CDR1 is GTSNPN and CDR2 SVGIG (reference sequence). The CDR3 DNA reads as TGTGCCTGGAGTGTGGGTGGGACGTACACTGAAGCTTTCTTT. Encoded protein: CAWSVGGTYTEAFF.

This clone was seen a handful of times. The chain combines TRBV30 with TRBJ1-4, with 10 positions matching TRBD1. V lost 8 bases and J lost 3; bases outside the gene matches: 18. CDR1 is GTSNPN and CDR2 is SVGIG in the germline V gene (reference sequence). The CDR3 covers 18 residues. The CDR3 bases are TGTGCCCTGGTTCGGGGACAGGGGAATAGTAGGTCTAATGAAAAACTGTTTTTT. It yields the protein CALVRGQGNSRSNEKLFF.

This chain uses TRBV25-1 with TRBJ2-3, with D possibly being TRBD2 (6 bases). This CDR3 contains 17 residues. With 0 bases removed from V and 2 bases from J, the gap between germline ends came to 15 bases. The germline CDR1 and CDR2 sequences are MGHDK and SYGVNS. Written as DNA, the CDR3 is TGTGCCAGCAGTGAATATCGGGGGAAAGGGAACACAGATACGCAGTATTTT. Its translation is CASSEYRGKGNTDTQYF.

This clone was seen a few times. The rearrangement links TRBV29-1 to TRBJ1-1; 11 bases agree with TRBD1. This CDR3 contains 13 residues. V lost 0 bases, J lost 13 bases, and 7 bases stayed unmatched. The germline V gene has CDR1 SQVTM and CDR2 ANQGSEA. DNA of the CDR3: TGCAGCGTTGAAGATTTAGGGACAGGGGGTGGTTTCTTT. Protein sequence: CSVEDLGTGGGFF.

The table lists this clone with a few counts. V gene TRBV27 combines with J gene TRBJ2-7; D is ambiguous. Between the trimmed V and J ends, which lost 9 bases and 7 bases, there was a span of 19 bases. The CDR3 is made up of 13 amino acids. Germline V lookup: CDR1 MNHEY, CDR2 SMNVEV (reference sequence). CDR3 protein: CASGRATLQEQYF. CDR3 coding DNA: TGTGCCAGTGGTAGGGCAACGTTACAGGAGCAGTACTTC.

The gene calls are TRBV5-4 and TRBJ1-1, with D possibly TRBD1 on 6 matching bases. Trimming took 0 bases from V and 5 from J, leaving 20 bases between them. CDR1 and CDR2 (germline): SGHNT, YYREEE (reference sequence). The CDR3 totals 17 residues. CDR3 coding DNA: TGTGCCAGCAGCTTGGAGCGGGGGGCCTTAGCGCGGACTGAAGCTTTCTTT. Its translation is CASSLERGALARTEAFF. Full variable domain (outside the CDR3, taken from reference TRBV5-4 and TRBJ1-1): ETGVTQSPTHLIKTRGQQVTLRCSSQSGHNTVSWYQQALGQGPQFIFQYYREEENGRGNFPPRFSGLQFPNYSSELNVNALELDDSALYLCASSLERGALARTEAFFGQGTRLTVV.

In its sample, this clone was seen a few times. V and J are TRBV14 and TRBJ2-7; maybe TRBD2 (5 bases). Per the germline V gene, CDR1 is SGHDN and CDR2 is FVKESK. The CDR3 is 16 residues long. The V and J ends lost 4 bases and 1 base respectively, with 17 bases between them. The CDR3 is CASSLIGGWRSYEQYF. The CDR3 DNA is TGTGCCAGCAGCCTGATTGGTGGGTGGAGGTCCTACGAGCAGTACTTC.

This clone showed up just a few times. The V gene is TRBV4-2, the J gene TRBJ2-1; D possibly corresponds to TRBD2 (5 bases). V lost 0 bases and J lost 9, with 15 bases in between. CDR1 and CDR2 (germline): LGHNA, YNFKEQ. CDR3 size: 15 residues. CDR3 protein: CASSQEGAGSREQFF. The CDR3 region has the DNA TGTGCCAGCAGCCAAGAGGGAGCCGGGTCTCGTGAGCAGTTCTTC.

This chain joins TRBV5-1 and TRBJ2-3; TRBD2 agrees at 10 bases. The V gene's germline CDR1 is SGHRS and CDR2 YFSETQ. The CDR3 consists of 16 residues. Trimming cost V 2 bases and J 2 bases; bases outside gene matches: 5. The CDR3 DNA sequence: TGCGCCAGCAGCTTAGAGCGGGGGGGCTACACAGATACGCAGTATTTT. Encoded protein: CASSLERGGYTDTQYF.